The 22 T cell receptor beta chains listed next were all sequenced from one sample in a study of shared clonotypes between healthy human individuals. TCRdb keeps only in-frame clones here, not all; method: immunoSEQ multiplex PCR. The sample records about 2.1 million clones, 90% to 95% being singletons. Selected positively for CCR7 and CD45RO-negative, naive CD8 cells excluded terminally differentiated effector memory CD45RA+ cells. Material: naive CD8+ T cells from PBMCs. All receptors come from a young man in good health. Some clones in this sample may be carry-over from other donors' samples.

V and J are TRBV19 and TRBJ2-3; 10 bases map to TRBD1. J was trimmed by 2 bases and V by 5 bases; bases with no gene match: 4. The length of the CDR3 is 15 residues. From germline, CDR1 is LNHDA and CDR2 SQIVND (reference sequence). The CDR3 sequence is CASSSGQGNTDTQYF. CDR3 nucleotide sequence: TGTGCCAGTAGTTCGGGACAGGGGAACACAGATACGCAGTATTTT.

V and J are TRBV18 and TRBJ2-3, with TRBD2 matching 8 bases. V gave up 3 bases and J gave up 0 bases; unmatched junction bases: 2. Germline values: CDR1 KGHSH, CDR2 LQKENI. The CDR3 spans 15 residues. As DNA, the CDR3 is TGTGCCAGCTCACCCGGGGGGGGAAGCACAGATACGCAGTATTTT. Translated: CASSPGGGSTDTQYF.

The chain uses TRBV29-1 and TRBJ2-2; TRBD1 matches at 8 bases. V lost 6 bases, J lost 4 bases, and 4 bases stayed unmatched. This CDR3 is built from 13 residues. Germline CDR1 is SQVTM and CDR2 is ANQGSEA. The CDR3 sequence: CSVQGGVTGELFF. The CDR3 coding sequence is TGCAGCGTACAGGGGGGAGTCACCGGGGAGCTGTTTTTT.

The chain carries TRBV5-1 and TRBJ2-7, with 11 bases fitting TRBD1. CDR3 size: 14 residues. Germline loops: CDR1 SGHRS, CDR2 YFSETQ. The V and J ends lost 4 bases and 7 bases, in that order; junction bases with no gene match: 7. The CDR3, as DNA: TGCGCCAGCAGCCTAGGGACAGGGGGTTGGGAGCAGTACTTC. It codes for CASSLGTGGWEQYF. Using reference TRBV5-1 and TRBJ2-7 for the parts outside the CDR3, the full variable domain is KAGVTQTPRYLIKTRGQQVTLSCSPISGHRSVSWYQQTPGQGLQFLFEYFSETQRNKGNFPGRFSGRQFSNSRSEMNVSTLELGDSALYLCASSLGTGGWEQYFGPGTRLTVT.

This chain links TRBV5-1 with TRBJ2-2, with 10 bases identical to TRBD2. CDR1 SGHRS and CDR2 YFSETQ come from the germline V gene. There are 17 residues in the CDR3. V gave up 1 base and J gave up 5 bases; unmatched junction bases: 8. The CDR3 loop reads CASSLTKREGRTGELFF. The CDR3 DNA sequence: TGCGCCAGCAGCTTGACCAAGCGGGAGGGTCGAACCGGGGAGCTGTTTTTT.

The genes are TRBV5-6 and TRBJ2-7; TRBD2 might be the D (6 bases). Germline V lookup: CDR1 SGHDT, CDR2 YYEEEE. The length of the CDR3 is 14 residues. V gave up 4 bases and J gave up 2 bases, with 13 bases separating them. CDR3 DNA sequence: TGTGCCAGCAGCCCGACCGGGAGCCCCTACGAGCAGTACTTC. This encodes CASSPTGSPYEQYF. Complete variable domain (other parts from reference TRBV5-6 and TRBJ2-7): DAGVTQSPTHLIKTRGQQVTLRCSPKSGHDTVSWYQQALGQGPQFIFQYYEEEERQRGNFPDRFSGHQFPNYSSELNVNALLLGDSALYLCASSPTGSPYEQYFGPGTRLTVT.

CDR3 sequence: CASSQGWGFRDTQYF. The CDR3 DNA reads TGTGCCAGCAGCCAGGGCTGGGGCTTTAGAGATACGCAGTATTTT. J is TRBJ2-3 and V is TRBV7-3; D is perhaps TRBD1 (5 bases). V lost 5 bases and J 5 bases, leaving 17 bases between the germline ends. The CDR3 runs 15 residues. Germline loops: CDR1 SGHTA, CDR2 FQGTGA.

The chain employs TRBV6-5 and TRBJ2-7, with D maybe TRBD1 (5 bases). This CDR3 spans 14 amino acids. V dropped 1 base and J dropped 1 base, with 8 bases sitting between them. Looked up from germline, CDR1 is MNHEY and CDR2 is SVGAGI. CDR3 nucleotide sequence: TGTGCCAGCAGTTACTTCTCAGGGTCCTACGAGCAGTACTTC. As protein: CASSYFSGSYEQYF.

This chain connects TRBV10-3 to TRBJ2-1; TRBD2 aligns across 9 bases. CDR1 is ENHRY, CDR2 SYGVKD, per germline. J gave up 6 bases and V 3 bases, and 6 bases lay outside the gene matches. The CDR3 runs to 15 residues. The CDR3 loop is CAISEILAGRNEQFF. The CDR3 bases are TGTGCCATCAGTGAAATCCTAGCGGGACGCAATGAGCAGTTCTTC.

Details on this clone: The junction and the germline gene differ at one end; a read error may be behind it. This chain joins TRBV7-8 and TRBJ2-5, with D perhaps TRBD2 (6 bases). This CDR3 is built from 15 residues. Germline V gives CDR1 SGHVS, CDR2 FQNEAQ. The CDR3 region has the DNA TGTGCCAGCAGCTTAAGGGTGGACCAGCGGGCCAACAAACACTTC. It codes for CASSLRVDQRANKHF.

This clone was observed a single time. The chain combines TRBV7-9 with TRBJ1-4; D perhaps matches TRBD1 (5 bases). CDR1 and CDR2 from the germline V gene are SEHNR and FQNEAQ (reference sequence). The CDR3 sequence is 17 residues long. The V gene lost 2 bases and the J gene lost 0 bases, with 13 bases spanning the gap. CDR3 nucleotides: TGTGCCAGCAGCTTATGGGGGGTGGAGACAACTAATGAAAAACTGTTTTTT. It specifies CASSLWGVETTNEKLFF.

For this clone: Different DNA sequences within this sample yield the same CDR3. The chain links TRBV12-5 to TRBJ2-1; D ambiguous. Germline V gene lookup returns CDR1 LGHNT and CDR2 FRNRAP. The CDR3 runs 13 residues. V was shortened by 2 bases and J by 1 base, with 3 bases between the two germline ends. CDR3 loop: CASGLNSYNEQFF. The CDR3 nucleotides read TGTGCTAGTGGTTTGAATTCCTACAATGAGCAGTTCTTC.

This clone was found once. J is TRBJ1-5 and V is TRBV19, with D uncertain. Germline lookup yields CDR1 LNHDA and CDR2 SQIVND (reference sequence). The CDR3 loop spans 14 amino acids. Deletions cut 7 bases from V and 5 bases from J, with 15 bases between. Here the CDR3 reads CASTVRVGDQPQHF. The DNA of the CDR3 is TGTGCCAGTACCGTGAGGGTTGGCGATCAGCCCCAGCATTTT.

The count of this clone is one. The rearrangement joins TRBV7-9 to TRBJ2-1; 10 bases line up with TRBD2. The CDR3 runs 16 residues. After removal of 5 bases from V and 5 bases from J, the junction contained 9 bases not matched to a gene. Germline V CDR1 and CDR2: SEHNR, FQNEAQ (reference sequence). CDR3 residues: CASSTPGLAQNNEQFF. In DNA, the CDR3 is TGTGCCAGCAGCACCCCGGGACTAGCGCAAAACAATGAGCAGTTCTTC.

The chain links TRBV19 to TRBJ2-7; maybe TRBD2 (6 bases). Trimming removed 5 bases from V and 3 bases from J, with 14 bases in between. This CDR3 has 14 residues. Germline V lookup: CDR1 LNHDA, CDR2 SQIVND (reference sequence). Here the CDR3 DNA reads TGTGCCAGTAGTGTCTCTCTAGCGAGCTACGAGCAGTACTTC. It codes for CASSVSLASYEQYF. The whole variable domain, remainder taken from reference TRBV19 and TRBJ2-7, is DGGITQSPKYLFRKEGQNVTLSCEQNLNHDAMYWYRQDPGQGLRLIYYSQIVNDFQKGDIAEGYSVSREKKESFPLTVTSAQKNPTAFYLCASSVSLASYEQYFGPGTRLTVT.

The chain is built from TRBV29-1 and TRBJ1-1; TRBD1 is a possible D gene (6 bases). The germline gives CDR1 SQVTM, CDR2 ANQGSEA. The CDR3 length is 12 residues. V lost 7 bases to trimming and J lost 6 bases, with 15 bases between them. The CDR3 region is CSAVGQSPEAFF. The CDR3 nucleotides are TGCAGCGCCGTCGGACAGAGCCCTGAAGCTTTCTTT.

This rearrangement joins TRBV19 to TRBJ1-5; D is undetermined. The CDR3 is 15 amino acids. CDR1 is LNHDA and CDR2 is SQIVND in the germline V gene (reference sequence). V lost 6 bases, J lost 0 bases, and 12 bases lay in between. The chain's CDR3 is CASRVGSSSNQPQHF. The CDR3 DNA reads as TGTGCCAGTAGGGTCGGGAGTAGTAGCAATCAGCCCCAGCATTTT.

The J gene is TRBJ2-7, the V gene TRBV2; 7 nucleotides agree with TRBD2. This CDR3 region has 15 residues. Germline CDR1 is SNHLY and CDR2 is FYNNEI. V lost 7 bases and J lost 3; bases outside the gene matches: 12. CDR3 sequence: CASIAKREEGYEQYF. In DNA, the CDR3 is TGTGCCAGCATCGCCAAGCGGGAAGAAGGCTACGAGCAGTACTTC.

The chain uses TRBV2 and TRBJ2-7, with D hard to call. The CDR3 extends over 14 amino acids. With 9 bases removed from V and 2 bases from J, the gap between germline ends came to 17 bases. Germline lookup yields CDR1 SNHLY and CDR2 FYNNEI. CDR3 DNA sequence: TGTGCCAGTTCCCCCAGCAGTGCCACCTACGAGCAGTACTTC. It is translated as CASSPSSATYEQYF.

The V and J genes are TRBV7-2 and TRBJ1-2; 8 nucleotides match TRBD1. The CDR3 is 12 residues long. V gave up 5 bases and J gave up 14 bases; unmatched junction bases: 10. The germline V gene has CDR1 SGHTA and CDR2 FQGNSA. The CDR3 nucleotides are TGTGCCAGCAGCCCGCCGGACAGGGTGAAGACCTTC. The encoded protein is CASSPPDRVKTF.

This chain connects TRBV28 to TRBJ2-1; 8 bases fit TRBD1. The CDR3 is 17 residues long. V lost 6 bases and J lost 0; bases outside the gene matches: 10. Per germline, CDR1 MDHEN and CDR2 SYDVKM. CDR3 in DNA: TGTGCCAGCAGCGGGCGGGGACAGGTGCTCTCCTACAATGAGCAGTTCTTC. The encoded protein is CASSGRGQVLSYNEQFF. Full variable domain (missing parts from reference TRBV28 and TRBJ2-1): DVKVTQSSRYLVKRTGEKVFLECVQDMDHENMFWYRQDPGLGLRLIYFSYDVKMKEKGDIPEGYSVSREKKERFSLILESASTNQTSMYLCASSGRGQVLSYNEQFFGPGTRLTVL.

A remark on this clone: A much larger clone differs from this one at a single base, so this may be a read error. The sample carries other DNA sequences with the same CDR3. The chain is built from TRBV11-2 and TRBJ1-1; no firm D call. From germline, CDR1 is SGHAT and CDR2 FQNNGV. Trimming removed 3 bases at V and 1 base at J, with 3 bases between. The CDR3 consists of 12 residues. For the CDR3, the DNA is TGTGCCAGCAGCTTCGGGAACACTGAAGCTTTCTTT. The encoded protein is CASSFGNTEAFF.